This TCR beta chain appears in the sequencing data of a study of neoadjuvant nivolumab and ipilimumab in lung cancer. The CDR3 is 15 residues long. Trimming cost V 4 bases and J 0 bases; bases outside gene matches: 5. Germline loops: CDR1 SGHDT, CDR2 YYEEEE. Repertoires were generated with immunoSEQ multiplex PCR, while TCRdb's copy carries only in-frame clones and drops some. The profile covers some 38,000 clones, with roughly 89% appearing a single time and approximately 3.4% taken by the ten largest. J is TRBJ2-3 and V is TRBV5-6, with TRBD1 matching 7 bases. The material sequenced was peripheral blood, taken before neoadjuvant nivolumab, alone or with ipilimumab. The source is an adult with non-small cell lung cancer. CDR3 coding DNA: TGTGCCAGCAGCGGGACAGCAGCTAGCACAGATACGCAGTATTTT. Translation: CASSGTAASTDTQYF.